The 26 T cell receptor beta chains presented below share a single source sample, sequenced in a study of glioma-infiltrating T cells after dendritic cell vaccination. Documented time point: after dendritic cell vaccination, including at tumor progression/relapse. Method: immunoSEQ multiplex PCR; TCRdb's copy keeps in-frame clones and lacks some. The table records about 76,000 clones, roughly 87% of them present only once. This sample comprised blood, obtained after dendritic cell vaccination. The receptors were gathered from a human donor with glioblastoma.

This clone was detected once. The chain is built from TRBV10-3 and TRBJ1-1; no firm D call. Between the trimmed V and J ends, which lost 6 bases and 8 bases, there was a span of 16 bases. Germline values: CDR1 ENHRY, CDR2 SYGVKD. This CDR3 region has 13 residues. CDR3 protein: CAIRSQGVEEAFF. For the CDR3, the DNA is TGTGCCATCAGATCCCAAGGAGTGGAAGAAGCTTTCTTT.

This clone was seen only a few times. This CDR3 reads CASSRTGFGEKLFF. The CDR3 DNA is TGTGCCAGCAGCCGGACAGGGTTTGGTGAAAAACTGTTTTTT. The chain couples TRBV5-6 to TRBJ1-4; 8 nucleotides match TRBD1. V trimming: 4 bases; J trimming: 7 bases; junction bases outside the gene matches: 6. There are 14 residues in the CDR3. Germline-derived CDR1 and CDR2 are SGHDT and YYEEEE.

The chain employs TRBV5-1 and TRBJ2-5; 12 positions agree with TRBD1. Per the germline V gene, CDR1 is SGHRS and CDR2 is YFSETQ. CDR3 length: 15 residues. V was clipped by 4 bases and J by 5 bases; unmatched bases: 6. The CDR3: CASSGGQGARETQYF. Written as DNA, the CDR3 is TGCGCCAGCAGCGGGGGACAGGGGGCGCGTGAGACCCAGTACTTC.

In this sample, this clone turned up a few times. The chain recombines TRBV18 with TRBJ2-5, with D possibly being TRBD2 (5 bases). The germline gives CDR1 KGHSH, CDR2 LQKENI. The length of the CDR3 is 15 residues. The ends were cut back, 1 base at V and 4 bases at J, with 13 bases in the middle. The CDR3 coding sequence is TGTGCCAGCTCACCACGAGGCGGGCTCCTAGAGACCCAGTACTTC. Protein product: CASSPRGGLLETQYF.

The genes are TRBV18 and TRBJ2-7; TRBD1 aligns across 10 bases. The V and J ends lost 6 bases and 0 bases, in that order; junction bases with no gene match: 5. The CDR3 length is 15 residues. Germline assignment: CDR1 KGHSH and CDR2 LQKENI. The DNA of the CDR3 is TGTGCCAGCTCTCGGGGACAGGGGAGCTCCTACGAGCAGTACTTC. This gives the protein CASSRGQGSSYEQYF.

The chain recombines TRBV6-5 with TRBJ2-1, with 7 bases matching TRBD2. V trimming: 0 bases; J trimming: 6 bases; junction bases outside the gene matches: 8. The CDR3 has 16 amino acids. Germline loops: CDR1 MNHEY, CDR2 SVGAGI. CDR3 in amino acids: CASSYSGGGSLNEQFF. DNA of the CDR3: TGTGCCAGCAGTTACTCGGGGGGGGGATCCCTCAATGAGCAGTTCTTC.

This clone was seen only once. The genes are TRBV6-5 and TRBJ1-2, with D hard to call. Trimming cost V 6 bases and J 2 bases, with 10 bases left between them. From germline, CDR1 is MNHEY and CDR2 SVGAGI. CDR3 size: 13 residues. The CDR3 DNA reads as TGTGCCAGCAGCCGCGGACTGAACTATGGCTACACCTTC. Amino acid sequence: CASSRGLNYGYTF.

This rearrangement joins TRBV4-3 to TRBJ1-2; D might be TRBD1 (5 bases). V was pared by 0 bases and J by 0 bases, with 14 bases between. Germline lookup yields CDR1 LGHNA and CDR2 YSLEER. This CDR3 is built from 17 residues. Written as DNA, the CDR3 is TGCGCCAGCAGCCAAGATTGGGGTATGACAGCTAACTATGGCTACACCTTC. It encodes CASSQDWGMTANYGYTF.

The chain combines TRBV7-2 with TRBJ1-2; D might be TRBD1 (5 bases). V was clipped by 2 bases and J by 5 bases, with 12 bases between them. Germline CDR1 and CDR2: SGHTA and FQGNSA. CDR3 length: 14 residues. Written as DNA, the CDR3 is TGTGCCAGCAGCTTATCCACAGGCTTATATGGCTACACCTTC. Translation gives CASSLSTGLYGYTF.

The chain is built from TRBV5-7 and TRBJ2-2; a possible D gene is TRBD2 (6 bases). TRBV5-7 is an ORF for which the function is uncertain. The CDR3 runs 15 residues. V was cut by 4 bases and J by 4 bases, with 14 bases left in between. CDR3: CASSRGGVVTGELFF. The DNA of the CDR3 is TGTGCCAGCAGCCGAGGAGGGGTGGTCACCGGGGAGCTGTTTTTT.

The rearrangement links TRBV4-1 to TRBJ1-1, with 7 nucleotides matching TRBD1. Germline lookup yields CDR1 MGHRA and CDR2 YSYEKL. Trimming at V came to 0 bases and at J to 0 bases, leaving 7 bases not matched to a gene. There are 17 residues in the CDR3. The CDR3 region is CASSQDRAGGMNTEAFF. Written as DNA, the CDR3 is TGCGCCAGCAGCCAAGATCGGGCAGGGGGGATGAACACTGAAGCTTTCTTT.

This clone occurred a few times. The chain is built from TRBV6-5 and TRBJ1-4, with 7 bases fitting TRBD1. Germline V gives CDR1 MNHEY, CDR2 SVGAGI. V lost 2 bases to trimming and J lost 10 bases; unmatched junction nucleotides: 4. The CDR3 is made up of 13 amino acids. The CDR3 protein is CASSYTSGGKLFF. DNA for the CDR3: TGTGCCAGCAGTTACACCTCAGGGGGAAAACTGTTTTTT.

The chain uses TRBV12-2 and TRBJ1-6. TRBV12-2 is termed a pseudogene. The CDR3 loop spans 18 amino acids. The CDR3 loop is CASRLAKPGSSYNSPLHF. As DNA, the CDR3 is TGTGCAAGTCGCTTAGCGAAACCCGGGAGCTCCTATAATTCACCCCTCCACTTT.

The chain recombines TRBV2 with TRBJ2-3; D call uncertain. The CDR3 has 13 residues. Germline CDR1 SNHLY, CDR2 FYNNEI. V was cut by 7 bases and J by 2 bases, with 10 bases left in between. The CDR3 sequence is CASNKSPTDTQYF. As DNA, the CDR3 is TGTGCCAGCAACAAAAGTCCCACAGATACGCAGTATTTT.

The chain joins TRBV19 to TRBJ2-7; TRBD1 matches at 7 bases. Germline V gene sequence: CDR1 LNHDA, CDR2 SQIVND (reference sequence). The CDR3 has 14 amino acids. The V gene end was trimmed by 5 bases and the J gene end by 0 bases; junction bases not matched to a gene: 4. CDR3 in amino acids: CASSVTGSSYEQYF. In nucleotides, the CDR3 is TGTGCCAGTAGTGTGACAGGGAGCTCCTACGAGCAGTACTTC.

The chain employs TRBV11-2 and TRBJ2-1; 8 bases line up with TRBD2. Germline loops: CDR1 SGHAT, CDR2 FQNNGV. The length of the CDR3 is 17 residues. The J segment lost 8 bases and the V segment lost 0 bases, leaving 12 bases of the junction unmatched. CDR3 in amino acids: CASSLEGRLARVYEQFF. CDR3 sequence (DNA): TGTGCCAGCAGCTTAGAGGGCAGACTAGCGAGAGTATATGAGCAGTTCTTC.

This clone was seen only a few times. The rearrangement joins TRBV2 to TRBJ1-3; no clear D. Trimming removed 3 bases from V and 4 bases from J, with 4 bases in between. CDR1 is SNHLY, CDR2 FYNNEI, per germline. The CDR3 covers 12 residues. The CDR3 nucleotides read TGTGCCAGCAGTGAGGAGGGAAACACCATATATTTT. Translation: CASSEEGNTIYF.

The V call is TRBV7-9, the J call TRBJ1-2, with 7 bases lining up with TRBD1. CDR3 length: 17 amino acids. V shed 0 bases and J 2 bases; nucleotides not matched to a gene: 9. From germline, CDR1 is SEHNR and CDR2 FQNEAQ (reference sequence). CDR3 in amino acids: CASSLASGRGANYGYTF. The CDR3 nucleotides are TGTGCCAGCAGCTTAGCTTCAGGCAGGGGGGCAAACTATGGCTACACCTTC.

CDR3 amino acids: CASSYLPTGSGELFF. The CDR3 DNA is TGTGCCAGCAGTTATCTACCGACTGGGTCCGGGGAGCTGTTTTTT. The chain links TRBV6-5 to TRBJ2-2; D remains unclear. The CDR3 is 15 residues long. The germline V gene encodes CDR1 MNHEY and CDR2 SVGAGI. V shed 3 bases and J shed 6 bases, with 14 bases lying between them.

This chain uses TRBV11-3 with TRBJ2-5; 12 bases agree with TRBD2. With 5 bases clipped from V and 4 bases from J, the junction kept 8 bases outside the gene matches. Germline lookup yields CDR1 SGHNT and CDR2 YENEEA. This CDR3 has 16 residues. CDR3 residues: CASSQRLAGAPETQYF. The CDR3 coding sequence is TGTGCCAGCAGCCAACGACTAGCGGGGGCCCCAGAGACCCAGTACTTC.

This chain links TRBV7-8 with TRBJ2-1, with D unclear. This CDR3 has 15 amino acids. The germline CDR1 and CDR2 sequences are SGHVS and FQNEAQ. Between the trimmed V and J ends, which lost 1 base and 5 bases, there was a span of 12 bases. CDR3 region: CASSLVDILDNEQFF. As DNA, the CDR3 is TGTGCCAGCAGCTTAGTGGATATCCTAGACAATGAGCAGTTCTTC.

This chain links TRBV19 with TRBJ1-1; D is uncertain. CDR3 length: 11 amino acids. Germline CDR1 LNHDA, CDR2 SQIVND (reference sequence). V was trimmed by 8 bases and J by 1 base, leaving 5 bases between them. Written as DNA, the CDR3 is TGTGCCAGTCCCGGGAACACTGAAGCTTTCTTT. Translation gives CASPGNTEAFF.

This sequence joins TRBV10-3 and TRBJ2-7; 11 nucleotides agree with TRBD1. From germline, CDR1 is ENHRY and CDR2 SYGVKD. The CDR3 is made up of 13 amino acids. V shed 10 bases and J 5 bases; nucleotides not matched to a gene: 7. CDR3 sequence reads: CATRGQGDNEQYF. As DNA, the CDR3 is TGTGCCACCCGGGGACAGGGGGATAACGAGCAGTACTTC.

This chain links TRBV2 with TRBJ2-1, with TRBD2 matching 14 bases. The length of the CDR3 is 14 residues. The trim removed 6 bases at V and 8 bases at J, leaving 3 bases unmatched. The germline V gene has CDR1 SNHLY and CDR2 FYNNEI. The CDR3 region is CASRTSGGAHEQFF. Written as DNA, the CDR3 is TGTGCCAGCAGGACTAGCGGGGGGGCCCATGAGCAGTTCTTC.

The rearrangement joins TRBV2 to TRBJ2-3, with 9 bases identical to TRBD2. CDR1 and CDR2 from the germline V gene are SNHLY and FYNNEI. This CDR3 spans 13 amino acids. Trimming at V came to 9 bases and at J to 2 bases, leaving 3 bases not matched to a gene. CDR3 loop: CARLAGDTDTQYF. The CDR3 DNA sequence: TGTGCCAGATTAGCGGGGGACACAGATACGCAGTATTTT.

This chain uses TRBV15 with TRBJ2-1, with 8 bases lining up with TRBD2. The CDR3 covers 17 residues. V shed 5 bases, J shed 8 bases, and the junction held 17 bases outside the gene matches. Germline CDR1 and CDR2: LNHNV and YYDKDF (reference sequence). The CDR3 loop reads CATSPQGVGRVGDEQFF. The DNA for the CDR3 is TGTGCCACCAGCCCACAAGGAGTCGGGAGGGTGGGGGATGAGCAGTTCTTC. Variable domain in full (rest from reference TRBV15 and TRBJ2-1): DAMVIQNPRYQVTQFGKPVTLSCSQTLNHNVMYWYQQKSSQAPKLLFHYYDKDFNNEADTPDNFQSRRPNTSFCFLDIRSPGLGDTAMYLCATSPQGVGRVGDEQFFGPGTRLTVL.